A single sample gave rise to the 32 T cell receptor beta chains below, sequenced in a study of shared clonotypes between healthy human individuals. Method: immunoSEQ multiplex PCR; TCRdb's copy keeps in-frame clones and lacks some. The sample records about 2.3 million clones, roughly 92% being singletons. The specimen sequenced was naive CD4+ T cells from PBMCs. Subset indicated: CD45RA+ positively selected. These receptors were collected from a man younger than 35 in good health. Some clones in this sample may be carry-over from other donors' samples.

This rearrangement joins TRBV11-2 to TRBJ1-4; D is uncertain. Germline CDR1 and CDR2: SGHAT and FQNNGV. This CDR3 is 15 amino acids long. V dropped 5 bases and J dropped 0 bases, with 10 bases sitting between them. The DNA for the CDR3 is TGTGCCAGCAGCCCCGGGCCGGCAACTAATGAAAAACTGTTTTTT. Residues: CASSPGPATNEKLFF. The entire variable domain, with the rest obtained from reference TRBV11-2 and TRBJ1-4, is as follows: EAGVAQSPRYKIIEKRQSVAFWCNPISGHATLYWYQQILGQGPKLLIQFQNNGVVDDSQLPKDRFSAERLKGVDSTLKIQPAKLEDSAVYLCASSPGPATNEKLFFGSGTQLSVL.

V gene TRBV18 combines with J gene TRBJ1-4; D is undetermined. The length of the CDR3 is 20 residues. V lost 0 bases and J 4 bases, leaving 24 bases between the germline ends. Germline CDR1 is KGHSH and CDR2 is LQKENI. CDR3 amino acids: CASSPPGFQLGAQSNEKLFF. The CDR3 DNA follows: TGTGCCAGCTCACCACCGGGTTTTCAGCTCGGCGCGCAGAGTAATGAAAAACTGTTTTTT.

The V and J genes are TRBV19 and TRBJ1-2; tentative D call: TRBD1 (5 bases). Germline V gives CDR1 LNHDA, CDR2 SQIVND (reference sequence). Trimming removed 2 bases from V and 4 bases from J, with 14 bases in between. The CDR3 length is 15 residues. CDR3 loop: CASSIRGAGGYGYTF. In DNA, the CDR3 is TGTGCCAGTAGTATAAGAGGCGCGGGGGGCTATGGCTACACCTTC.

The chain uses TRBV20-1 and TRBJ2-3; D unclear. The V end lost 8 bases, the J end lost 6 bases, and 6 bases lay between the germline ends. Germline V CDR1 and CDR2: DFQATT, SNEGSKA (reference sequence). The CDR3 runs to 9 residues. CDR3 sequence (DNA): TGCAGTCTCCCCGATACGCAGTATTTT. Translation gives CSLPDTQYF.

V usage is TRBV29-1 and J usage is TRBJ2-1; D ambiguous. Per the germline V gene, CDR1 is SQVTM and CDR2 is ANQGSEA. V lost 6 bases and J 5 bases, leaving 8 bases between the germline ends. The CDR3 runs 11 residues. The CDR3 sequence: CSVRAHNEQFF. DNA for the CDR3: TGCAGCGTCCGCGCGCACAATGAGCAGTTCTTC.

The genes are TRBV6-1 and TRBJ2-7; D gene uncertain. V shed 10 bases and J shed 0 bases, with 10 bases lying between them. Per the germline V gene, CDR1 is MNHNS and CDR2 is SASEGT. The CDR3 consists of 12 residues. CDR3 DNA sequence: TGTGCCACGGAAGAGAACTCCTACGAGCAGTACTTC. It specifies CATEENSYEQYF.

This clone has just one count. The rearrangement links TRBV14 to TRBJ2-5; D ambiguous. This CDR3 has 15 residues. Looked up from germline, CDR1 is SGHDN and CDR2 is FVKESK. Trimming left V 0 bases short and J 0 bases short, with 8 bases between. CDR3 bases: TGTGCCAGCAGCCAAGAAGGGTGGTACCAAGAGACCCAGTACTTC. This translates into CASSQEGWYQETQYF.

This chain joins TRBV28 and TRBJ2-1; D is undetermined. Germline V gene lookup returns CDR1 MDHEN and CDR2 SYDVKM. V was shortened by 8 bases and J by 9 bases, with 8 bases between the two germline ends. CDR3 length: 10 amino acids. CDR3 in amino acids: CASGNTEQFF. DNA for the CDR3: TGTGCCAGCGGGAACACTGAGCAGTTCTTC.

The chain recombines TRBV11-3 with TRBJ2-1; 10 positions agree with TRBD2. This CDR3 is built from 16 residues. V was pared by 5 bases and J by 5 bases, with 9 bases of the junction left unmatched. Germline CDR1 is SGHNT and CDR2 is YENEEA. The CDR3 loop is CASSQLAGRKHNEQFF. CDR3 DNA sequence: TGTGCCAGCAGCCAACTAGCGGGGAGGAAACACAATGAGCAGTTCTTC.

To note about this clone: This sample also contains other DNA sequences that code for the same CDR3. The rearrangement uses TRBV7-2 and TRBJ2-5; D is perhaps TRBD2 (5 bases). The CDR3 covers 13 residues. In germline, CDR1 is SGHTA, CDR2 FQGNSA. V lost 2 bases, J lost 3 bases, and 7 bases lay in between. The CDR3 reads CASSLLAEETQYF. Written as DNA, the CDR3 is TGTGCCAGCAGCTTACTAGCAGAAGAGACCCAGTACTTC.

The V call is TRBV5-1, the J call TRBJ2-5, with TRBD2 as a possible D gene (6 bases). Per germline, CDR1 SGHRS and CDR2 YFSETQ. Trimming cost V 4 bases and J 2 bases, with 12 bases left between them. The CDR3 has 14 residues. The CDR3 sequence is CASSPQGGQETQYF. CDR3 coding DNA: TGCGCCAGCAGCCCCCAGGGAGGACAAGAGACCCAGTACTTC.

This chain joins TRBV21-1 and TRBJ2-7. TRBV21-1 is noted as a pseudogene. The CDR3 is 13 residues long. The CDR3 region has the DNA TGTGCCAGCAGGGTATCCCTCTCCTACGAGCAGTACTTC. Amino acids: CASRVSLSYEQYF.

The chain combines TRBV5-1 with TRBJ2-7; D is ambiguous. CDR1 and CDR2 (germline): SGHRS, YFSETQ. V lost 2 bases, J lost 3 bases, and 9 bases lay in between. The CDR3 consists of 13 residues. The CDR3 DNA follows: TGCGCCAGCAGCTTAAGGGCCCACTACGAGCAGTACTTC. It encodes CASSLRAHYEQYF.

The genes are TRBV2 and TRBJ1-1, with unresolved D. The V gene lost 8 bases and the J gene lost 0 bases, with 10 bases spanning the gap. CDR1 and CDR2 (germline): SNHLY, FYNNEI. CDR3 length equals 13 residues. In nucleotides, the CDR3 is TGTGCCAGCGGACCCCTAGTGAACACTGAAGCTTTCTTT. Protein product: CASGPLVNTEAFF.

This chain joins TRBV9 and TRBJ2-2, with 16 bases fitting TRBD2. J lost 4 bases, V lost 4 bases, and 16 bases had no gene match. Germline V lookup: CDR1 SGDLS, CDR2 YYNGEE. There are 21 residues in the CDR3. CDR3 sequence (DNA): TGTGCCAGCAGCAAGATACCGGGACTAGCGGGAGGGCCCTGGAGCACCGGGGAGCTGTTTTTT. Translating it yields CASSKIPGLAGGPWSTGELFF.

The chain combines TRBV6-1 with TRBJ2-7; TRBD2 agrees at 11 bases. Germline V gives CDR1 MNHNS, CDR2 SASEGT. With V trimmed by 6 bases and J by 4 bases, 5 bases remained unmatched. This CDR3 comprises 14 residues. CDR3 sequence reads: CASSWTSGLYEQYF. The CDR3 DNA follows: TGTGCCAGCAGCTGGACTAGCGGGTTGTACGAGCAGTACTTC.

This chain links TRBV27 with TRBJ2-7; possibly TRBD1 or TRBD2 for D (6 bases each). There are 16 residues in the CDR3. Germline V gene lookup returns CDR1 MNHEY and CDR2 SMNVEV (reference sequence). V gave up 2 bases and J gave up 0 bases, with 14 bases separating them. The DNA for the CDR3 is TGTGCCAGCAGTTTAGGGGGGACACACCTCTCCTACGAGCAGTACTTC. Protein product: CASSLGGTHLSYEQYF.

The V call is TRBV28, the J call TRBJ1-5; no clear D gene. Trimming removed 8 bases at V and 2 bases at J, with 19 bases between. Germline CDR1 is MDHEN and CDR2 is SYDVKM. The CDR3 runs 16 residues. Here the CDR3 reads CASSKGVQRRNQPQHF. In DNA form, the CDR3 reads TGTGCCAGCTCCAAGGGCGTGCAGAGGCGCAATCAGCCCCAGCATTTT.

This clone came up once. V usage is TRBV23-1 and J usage is TRBJ1-5, with unresolved D. TRBV23-1 is noted as an ORF with a role that remains uncertain. CDR3 length: 18 amino acids. The germline V and J ends were trimmed by 3 bases and 2 bases, with 20 bases remaining between them. The CDR3 DNA follows: TGCGCCAGCAGTCACCTTTCCCTCGGGGTCAACGGCAATCAGCCCCAGCATTTT. Its translation: CASSHLSLGVNGNQPQHF.

The V and J genes are TRBV27 and TRBJ1-2, with 8 positions matching TRBD1. Germline loops: CDR1 MNHEY, CDR2 SMNVEV (reference sequence). The junction had 5 bases not matched to a gene; V was cut back by 5 bases and J by 6 bases. CDR3 size: 13 residues. CDR3 loop: CASSQGQGNGYTF. CDR3 sequence (DNA): TGTGCCAGCAGTCAAGGACAGGGAAATGGCTACACCTTC.

The chain employs TRBV28 and TRBJ2-5, with D tentatively TRBD2 (7 bases). V was shortened by 2 bases and J by 5 bases, with 15 bases between the two germline ends. This CDR3 comprises 15 residues. The germline V gene encodes CDR1 MDHEN and CDR2 SYDVKM. Here the CDR3 reads CASSLAGAGFETQYF. CDR3 DNA sequence: TGTGCCAGCAGTTTAGCGGGGGCTGGCTTTGAGACCCAGTACTTC.

The CDR3 protein is CASSLGQGEEPQHF. The CDR3 DNA reads as TGTGCCAGCAGCTTGGGACAGGGGGAAGAGCCCCAGCATTTT. The chain has TRBV7-9 and TRBJ1-5; 11 bases line up with TRBD1. CDR1 SEHNR and CDR2 FQNEAQ come from the germline V gene (reference sequence). This CDR3 spans 14 amino acids. J was trimmed by 8 bases and V by 3 bases; bases with no gene match: 3. The whole variable domain, filled in from reference TRBV7-9 and TRBJ1-5, reads DTGVSQNPRHKITKRGQNVTFRCDPISEHNRLYWYRQTLGQGPEFLTYFQNEAQLEKSRLLSDRFSAERPKGSFSTLEIQRTEQGDSAMYLCASSLGQGEEPQHFGDGTRLSIL.

The rearrangement links TRBV11-2 to TRBJ2-5, with D unclear. Germline V gene data show CDR1 as SGHAT and CDR2 as FQNNGV. V was trimmed by 5 bases and J by 4 bases, leaving 11 bases between them. The CDR3 loop spans 13 amino acids. This chain's CDR3 is CASSPRAIETQYF. The DNA of the CDR3 is TGTGCCAGCAGCCCTCGGGCCATAGAGACCCAGTACTTC.

A remark on this clone: Other DNA sequences of this sample code for an identical CDR3. The rearrangement links TRBV5-1 to TRBJ2-3; D is perhaps TRBD1 or TRBD2 (6 bases each). The germline gives CDR1 SGHRS, CDR2 YFSETQ. V was cut by 2 bases and J by 0 bases, with 10 bases left in between. The CDR3 covers 15 residues. CDR3 DNA: TGCGCCAGCAGCTTTGGGGGGACAAGCACAGATACGCAGTATTTT. This codes for CASSFGGTSTDTQYF.

This clone has only one observation. The rearrangement uses TRBV2 and TRBJ2-4, with 7 bases that match TRBD1. CDR3 length: 14 amino acids. J lost 4 bases, V lost 6 bases, and 6 bases had no gene match. Germline CDR1 is SNHLY and CDR2 is FYNNEI. The CDR3 protein is CASREDRLKNIQYF. In DNA form, the CDR3 reads TGTGCCAGCAGAGAGGACAGGTTAAAAAACATTCAGTACTTC.

This clone appeared once. The chain has TRBV18 and TRBJ2-2; unclear D gene. Germline V CDR1 and CDR2: KGHSH, LQKENI. Deletions cut 1 base from V and 0 bases from J, with 6 bases between. The CDR3 is 15 residues long. The CDR3 loop reads CASSPQGSNTGELFF. In nucleotides, the CDR3 is TGTGCCAGCTCACCACAGGGCTCGAACACCGGGGAGCTGTTTTTT.

This chain links TRBV7-9 with TRBJ1-1; tentative D call: TRBD1 (5 bases). Germline-derived CDR1 and CDR2 are SEHNR and FQNEAQ (reference sequence). Between the trimmed V and J ends, which lost 8 bases and 0 bases, there was a span of 22 bases. The CDR3 length is 17 residues. In DNA, the CDR3 is TGTGCCAGCCGCTGGGGCCGACCCTCACCCATGAACACTGAAGCTTTCTTT. This gives the protein CASRWGRPSPMNTEAFF.

The chain recombines TRBV10-2 with TRBJ2-3; 8 bases are a match to TRBD2. This CDR3 has 13 amino acids. V lost 4 bases and J lost 3; bases outside the gene matches: 0. CDR1 WSHSY and CDR2 SAAADI come from the germline V gene. The CDR3 sequence: CASSGGGTDTQYF. CDR3 bases: TGCGCCAGCAGTGGCGGGGGGACAGATACGCAGTATTTT.

This clone was seen once. At the DNA level, this CDR3 is encoded by other sequences in the same sample as well. The chain links TRBV5-6 to TRBJ2-5, with D unclear. V lost 0 bases and J 5 bases, leaving 8 bases between the germline ends. This CDR3 has 13 amino acids. Germline assignment: CDR1 SGHDT and CDR2 YYEEEE. CDR3 DNA sequence: TGTGCCAGCAGCTTGGGCCCCCGGGAGACCCAGTACTTC. Encoded protein: CASSLGPRETQYF.

The V and J genes are TRBV6-6 and TRBJ1-3, with D unclear. This CDR3 contains 15 residues. V dropped 2 bases and J dropped 8 bases, with 16 bases sitting between them. The V gene's germline CDR1 is MNHNY and CDR2 SVGAGI (reference sequence). CDR3 nucleotide sequence: TGTGCCAGCAGTTACGCTCTCGGGTCGTGGGACACCATATATTTT. Translated: CASSYALGSWDTIYF.

CDR3 protein: CASRTGAYKETQYF. The CDR3 DNA reads TGTGCCAGCAGGACTGGGGCCTATAAAGAGACCCAGTACTTC. The chain links TRBV28 to TRBJ2-5; weak D call: TRBD1 (5 bases). Per germline, CDR1 MDHEN and CDR2 SYDVKM. V was pared by 6 bases and J by 3 bases, with 14 bases between. This CDR3 spans 14 amino acids.

The chain couples TRBV7-9 to TRBJ1-4; D gene uncertain. CDR3 size: 15 residues. V shed 5 bases and J shed 5 bases, with 15 bases lying between them. Germline CDR1 reads SEHNR; CDR2 reads FQNEAQ (reference sequence). CDR3 nucleotides: TGTGCCAGCAGCCCCTCCGGCAGCGTGAATGAAAAACTGTTTTTT. It yields the protein CASSPSGSVNEKLFF. The full variable domain, rest sourced from reference TRBV7-9 and TRBJ1-4, is DTGVSQNPRHKITKRGQNVTFRCDPISEHNRLYWYRQTLGQGPEFLTYFQNEAQLEKSRLLSDRFSAERPKGSFSTLEIQRTEQGDSAMYLCASSPSGSVNEKLFFGSGTQLSVL.